This TCR beta chain is drawn from a study of regulatory T cells in long-lasting Graves disease. This clonotype was picked up a small number of times. What it binds is not known. Study results and caveats: With a few thousand shared public clonotypes, persistent patients exceeded new patients, who shared about 1,000.

The time point denotes: persistent/refractory GD, antithyroid drugs over 5 years with positive TRAb. Researchers made the TCR library from RNA that was extracted from PBMCs. This CDR3 has 14 amino acids. V gave up 6 bases and J gave up 5 bases, with 13 bases separating them. In germline, CDR1 is MNHEY, CDR2 SMNVEV (reference sequence). Relying on iRepertoire HTBI primers and Arm-PCR of CDR3 regions, the team built TCR beta libraries. TCRdb passed the multiplex PCR reads through MiXCR, listing each CDR3 protein once. Found here are 420,000 or so distinct CDR3 sequences, 23% of them singletons; the top ten hold about a quarter.

This TCR was recovered from a female donor with Graves disease. The input for sequencing was peripheral blood mononuclear cells (PBMCs), taken when the disease was refractory, from a patient treated with antithyroid drugs. J is TRBJ2-2 and V is TRBV27, with a possible D match to TRBD1 (6 bases). The CDR3 reads CASSPQGYTGELFF. For the CDR3, the DNA is TGTGCCAGCAGCCCTCAGGGGTATACCGGGGAGCTGTTTTTT.